A selection of T cell receptor beta chains follows, all from one sample in a study of Ad26.COV2.S vaccination and SARS-CoV-2 variants. Here immunoSEQ multiplex PCR was the method, and the copy in TCRdb shows in-frame clones only, minus some. The sample shows 43,000 or so clones, around 83% of them seen only once. Sequenced here: peripheral blood, sampled after recovery from COVID-19. These receptors were obtained from a human donor who had recovered from COVID-19. CDR3s include the opening cysteine and the closing phenylalanine or tryptophan. A D gene is named only where the DNA matches it firmly. The size field is filled for only some rows; it gives once, few, many or a size class.

TRBJ1-4,TRBV27,.,.,TGTGCCAGCAGTCCCACCCGTAGGGGCGCTGCTAATGAAAAACTGTTTTTT,CASSPTRRGAANEKLFF
TRBJ2-3,TRBV5-1,.,TRBD2,TGCGCCAGCCAAAGGGGACTAGAGATGGATACGCAGTATTTT,CASQRGLEMDTQYF
TRBJ2-7,TRBV11-2,.,.,TGTGCCAGCAGCTACGGGACTGGGCAGTACTTC,CASSYGTGQYF
TRBJ2-5,TRBV5-1,.,.,TGCGCCAGCAATGGGGGCAACCAAGAGACCCAGTACTTC,CASNGGNQETQYF
TRBJ1-1,TRBV11-2,.,.,TGTGCCAGCAGGGCGACAGCGAACACTGAAGCTTTCTTT,CASRATANTEAFF
TRBJ1-3,TRBV18,.,.,TGTGCCAGCTCACCGACAGTTCGGGGAAACACCATATATTTT,CASSPTVRGNTIYF
TRBJ2-4,TRBV4-1,once,.,TGCGCCAGCAGCCAAGAACCTTTAGCCAAAAACATTCAGTACTTC,CASSQEPLAKNIQYF
TRBJ2-3,TRBV5-1,.,.,TGCGCCAGCAGCTTCGGCCAAGGGCGAGATACGCAGTATTTT,CASSFGQGRDTQYF
TRBJ1-6,TRBV7-8,.,.,TGTGCCAGCAGCTTAGTAACGGGTTCACCCCTCCACTTT,CASSLVTGSPLHF
TRBJ1-2,TRBV4-1,.,TRBD1,TGCGCCAGCAGCCCGGGGGAGGGGGCCATCTATGGCTACACCTTC,CASSPGEGAIYGYTF
TRBJ2-3,TRBV10-1,.,TRBD2,TGCGCCAGCAGTGAGTCGGGGTCAGCGGGGACGTCAGATACGCAGTATTTT,CASSESGSAGTSDTQYF
TRBJ1-2,TRBV5-5,once,.,TGTGCCAGCAGCCCCCACGGGGACGGCTACACCTTC,CASSPHGDGYTF
TRBJ1-2,TRBV24-1,.,TRBD1,TGTGCCACCAGTGATTTGGGGACAGGTGGCTACACCTTC,CATSDLGTGGYTF
TRBJ2-5,TRBV5-1,.,TRBD2,TGCGCCAGCAGAAGTGGGACTAGCGGGAGGCGGGAGACCCAGTACTTC,CASRSGTSGRRETQYF
TRBJ2-7,TRBV5-1,.,TRBD2,TGCGCCAGCAGCTTTAGCGGGAGCTCCTACGAGCAGTACTTC,CASSFSGSSYEQYF
TRBJ2-2,TRBV30,.,.,TGTGCCTGGAGTGGGGGCGGCACCAGGGGTTTTAGGGGCACCGGGGAGCTGTTTTTT,CAWSGGGTRGFRGTGELFF
TRBJ2-2,TRBV13,.,.,TGTGCCAGCAGCAAGGGATTTCTTGGGGTTTCGGGCGGGGAGCTGTTTTTT,CASSKGFLGVSGGELFF